Sequencing of this T cell receptor (beta chain) was carried out in a study of T cells in Graves' hyperthyroidism and ophthalmopathy. Trimming removed 1 base from V and 0 bases from J, with 10 bases in between. The germline V gene has CDR1 DFQATT and CDR2 SNEGSKA (reference sequence). The CDR3 covers 14 residues. It was RNA transcripts that yielded the amplified TCR beta CDR3 regions. TCR CDR3 underwent first-round RT-PCR with the HTBI primer set. Via MiXCR, TCRdb re-called the multiplex PCR reads, giving one row per CDR3 protein. The sample has fewer than 250,000 distinct CDR3 sequences; about 17% are singletons.

Material for sequencing was blood. The TCR originated in a woman under 30 with Graves' ophthalmopathy. This chain connects TRBV20-1 to TRBJ2-7; D not certain. Here the CDR3 reads CSARGTRSSYEQYF. The CDR3 DNA reads TGCAGTGCTAGAGGGACCCGGAGCTCCTACGAGCAGTACTTC.